A single sample gave rise to the 25 T cell receptor beta chains below, sequenced in a study of blood T cell repertoires in COVID-19. Some clones are missing from TCRdb's copy, which holds only in-frame ones; the method was immunoSEQ multiplex PCR. The repertoire holds under 200,000 clones, roughly 85% seen once, with roughly 2% in the top ten. Source material: peripheral blood. These receptor sequences come from a woman of 80 years or more with acute or convalescent COVID-19.

This clone qualifies as medium-sized. The CDR3 sequence: CASSFDRDSLYEQYF. As DNA, the CDR3 is TGTGCCAGCAGTTTCGACCGGGACAGCCTCTACGAGCAGTACTTC. The chain links TRBV28 to TRBJ2-7; 7 bases map to TRBD1. CDR3 length: 15 residues. The V gene's germline CDR1 is MDHEN and CDR2 SYDVKM. V was clipped by 3 bases and J by 3 bases; unmatched bases: 8.

V usage is TRBV15 and J usage is TRBJ1-2; D ambiguous. V lost 1 base and J 4 bases, leaving 10 bases between the germline ends. The CDR3 spans 14 residues. The germline CDR1 and CDR2 sequences are LNHNV and YYDKDF (reference sequence). The CDR3 sequence is CATSRGARGYGYTF. CDR3 sequence (DNA): TGTGCCACCAGCAGAGGCGCCCGGGGCTATGGCTACACCTTC.

The CDR3 sequence: CSVRTGFTTNEKLFF. CDR3 nucleotide sequence: TGCAGCGTCCGGACAGGGTTCACAACTAATGAAAAACTGTTTTTT. V gene TRBV29-1 combines with J gene TRBJ1-4; 8 bases fit TRBD1. CDR1 and CDR2 from the germline V gene are SQVTM and ANQGSEA. There are 15 residues in the CDR3. The V segment lost 6 bases and the J segment 0 bases; nucleotides outside the gene matches: 6. Drawing the rest from reference TRBV29-1 and TRBJ1-4, the complete variable domain is SAVISQKPSRDICQRGTSLTIQCQVDSQVTMMFWYRQQPGQSLTLIATANQGSEATYESGFVIDKFPISRPNLTFSTLTVSNMSPEDSSIYLCSVRTGFTTNEKLFFGSGTQLSVL.

The chain has TRBV12-3 or TRBV12-4 and TRBJ1-5; perhaps TRBD1 as D (6 bases). CDR3 size: 13 residues. The germline V and J ends were trimmed by 5 bases and 5 bases, with 10 bases remaining between them. The CDR3 loop reads CASSTGWDQPQHF. The CDR3 nucleotides read TGTGCCAGCAGTACAGGGTGGGATCAGCCCCAGCATTTT.

This clone was counted a few times. The CDR3 sequence is CASRPLGQMNTEAFF. As DNA, the CDR3 is TGTGCCAGCAGACCCCTGGGACAGATGAACACTGAAGCTTTCTTT. V and J are TRBV6-5 and TRBJ1-1, with TRBD1 matching over 7 bases. Trimming took 6 bases from V and 0 from J; bases not matched to a gene: 7. The CDR3 is made up of 15 amino acids. Germline CDR1 and CDR2: MNHEY and SVGAGI.

V and J are TRBV19 and TRBJ1-1; 10 bases map to TRBD1. The CDR3 consists of 16 residues. Germline loops: CDR1 LNHDA, CDR2 SQIVND (reference sequence). The V and J ends lost 3 bases and 5 bases, in that order; junction bases with no gene match: 9. The CDR3 here is CASSIGQGVRSTEAFF. In nucleotides, the CDR3 is TGTGCCAGTAGTATTGGACAGGGGGTTAGGAGTACTGAAGCTTTCTTT.

The V call is TRBV5-1, the J call TRBJ1-5; tentative D call: TRBD1 (5 bases). The CDR3 is made up of 15 amino acids. Germline V gene sequence: CDR1 SGHRS, CDR2 YFSETQ. The germline V and J ends were trimmed by 1 base and 3 bases, with 11 bases remaining between them. Here the CDR3 reads CASSLNGGNNQPQHF. The DNA for the CDR3 is TGCGCCAGCAGCTTGAACGGGGGTAACAATCAGCCCCAGCATTTT.

This clone was seen once. The rearrangement links TRBV6-5 to TRBJ2-2, with D hard to call. V lost 7 bases, J lost 4 bases, and 7 bases lay in between. The CDR3 has 12 residues. Germline V gene sequence: CDR1 MNHEY, CDR2 SVGAGI. Here the CDR3 DNA reads TGTGCCAGCATCTCAGGCACCGGGGAGCTGTTTTTT. Its translation: CASISGTGELFF.

V gene TRBV30 combines with J gene TRBJ1-3, with 10 bases matching TRBD1. CDR1 GTSNPN and CDR2 SVGIG come from the germline V gene (reference sequence). The trim removed 4 bases at V and 0 bases at J, leaving 6 bases unmatched. The CDR3 is 16 residues long. The CDR3, as DNA: TGTGCCTGGACCCTGGACAGGGGGAGCTCTGGAAACACCATATATTTT. Translation gives CAWTLDRGSSGNTIYF.

This chain links TRBV5-1 with TRBJ2-2; perhaps TRBD1 as D (5 bases). Trimming cost V 0 bases and J 1 base, with 7 bases left between them. The CDR3 totals 15 residues. CDR1 is SGHRS, CDR2 YFSETQ, per germline. As DNA, the CDR3 is TGCGCCAGCAGCTTGGCTACAGGGAACACCGGGGAGCTGTTTTTT. The encoded protein is CASSLATGNTGELFF. The full variable domain, rest sourced from reference TRBV5-1 and TRBJ2-2, is KAGVTQTPRYLIKTRGQQVTLSCSPISGHRSVSWYQQTPGQGLQFLFEYFSETQRNKGNFPGRFSGRQFSNSRSEMNVSTLELGDSALYLCASSLATGNTGELFFGEGSRLTVL.

Only a few counts were recorded for this clone. The chain has TRBV3-1 (or the pseudogene TRBV3-2) and TRBJ2-3, with 8 bases aligning to TRBD2. Unmatched junction bases numbered 4, after V lost 1 base and J lost 1 base. The CDR3 sequence is 16 residues long. Germline loops: CDR1 LGHDT, CDR2 YNNKEL (reference sequence). Here the CDR3 reads CASSQGLARGTDTQYF. The CDR3 nucleotides are TGTGCCAGCAGCCAAGGACTAGCGAGGGGCACAGATACGCAGTATTTT.

The chain couples TRBV24-1 to TRBJ1-5; 7 bases map to TRBD1. With 3 bases clipped from V and 3 bases from J, the junction kept 7 bases outside the gene matches. Germline V gene lookup returns CDR1 KGHDR and CDR2 SFDVKD. The CDR3 covers 16 residues. The CDR3 is CATSDHRQGNNQPQHF. The CDR3 DNA is TGTGCCACCAGTGATCACAGACAGGGAAACAATCAGCCCCAGCATTTT.

The J gene is TRBJ1-4, the V gene TRBV30, with 10 bases aligning to TRBD1. Germline values: CDR1 GTSNPN, CDR2 SVGIG (reference sequence). J gave up 7 bases and V 8 bases, and 13 bases lay outside the gene matches. The CDR3 spans 15 residues. CDR3 protein: CALHGDRGGGEKLFF. The CDR3 nucleotides read TGTGCCCTGCACGGGGACAGGGGAGGAGGTGAAAAACTGTTTTTT.

V usage is TRBV6-4 and J usage is TRBJ1-1; D is undetermined. V was clipped by 8 bases and J by 0 bases, with 10 bases between them. Per the germline V gene, CDR1 is MRHNA and CDR2 is SNTAGT. This CDR3 region has 13 residues. CDR3 DNA: TGTGCCAGCTCTAGGGAGATGAACACTGAAGCTTTCTTT. Translating gives CASSREMNTEAFF.

The chain couples TRBV5-6 to TRBJ1-5, with D perhaps TRBD1 (5 bases). Trimming shortened V by 4 bases and J by 6 bases, and 14 bases separated the two germline ends. CDR3 length: 14 amino acids. The germline CDR1 and CDR2 sequences are SGHDT and YYEEEE. CDR3 sequence reads: CASSQGREGQPQHF. CDR3 DNA sequence: TGTGCCAGCAGCCAGGGAAGAGAAGGTCAGCCCCAGCATTTT.

The rearrangement uses TRBV6-5 and TRBJ2-2; maybe TRBD2 (6 bases). Trimming removed 6 bases at V and 4 bases at J, with 12 bases between. Germline V gene sequence: CDR1 MNHEY, CDR2 SVGAGI. This CDR3 has 14 residues. The CDR3 region has the DNA TGTGCCAGCAGCATAGCGGCGGGCACCGGGGAGCTGTTTTTT. It translates to CASSIAAGTGELFF.

V usage is TRBV10-3 and J usage is TRBJ1-2; perhaps TRBD1 as D (6 bases). With 5 bases removed from V and 9 bases from J, the gap between germline ends came to 16 bases. Germline CDR1 is ENHRY and CDR2 is SYGVKD. CDR3 length: 13 residues. As DNA, the CDR3 is TGTGCCATCAGTCCAGGGGTTGAGGATAGCTACACCTTC. This translates into CAISPGVEDSYTF.

The rearrangement links TRBV24-1 to TRBJ1-4, with D maybe TRBD1 (6 bases). V lost 9 bases, J lost 5 bases, and 15 bases lay in between. Germline V CDR1 and CDR2: KGHDR, SFDVKD. CDR3 length: 14 amino acids. DNA for the CDR3: TGTGCCACCTCCCAGACAGGAGTAAATGAAAAACTGTTTTTT. Its translation is CATSQTGVNEKLFF.

The genes are TRBV3-1 (or the pseudogene TRBV3-2) and TRBJ2-5, with TRBD1 identical over 7 bases. Germline trimming cut 4 bases from V and 2 bases from J; bases unmatched to any gene: 7. This CDR3 is built from 15 residues. Germline V gives CDR1 LGHDT, CDR2 YNNKEL (reference sequence). CDR3 residues: CASSLGQVPQETQYF. The CDR3 coding sequence is TGTGCCAGCAGCCTAGGACAGGTACCACAAGAGACCCAGTACTTC.

The J gene is TRBJ1-2, the V gene TRBV7-8; D is perhaps TRBD1 (6 bases). The ends were cut back, 0 bases at V and 2 bases at J, with 7 bases in the middle. This CDR3 is 14 amino acids long. Germline assignment: CDR1 SGHVS and CDR2 FQNEAQ. The CDR3 region is CASSLADRNYGYTF. DNA for the CDR3: TGTGCCAGCAGCTTAGCGGACAGAAACTATGGCTACACCTTC.

This rearrangement joins TRBV11-3 to TRBJ2-1; possible D gene TRBD1, 6 bases. The length of the CDR3 is 14 residues. Germline V lookup: CDR1 SGHNT, CDR2 YENEEA. V lost 3 bases and J 5 bases, leaving 11 bases between the germline ends. This chain's CDR3 is CASSLSGQHNEQFF. CDR3 DNA: TGTGCCAGCAGCTTGTCCGGACAGCACAATGAGCAGTTCTTC.

This chain connects TRBV19 to TRBJ2-3, with a possible D match to TRBD1 (5 bases). Germline loops: CDR1 LNHDA, CDR2 SQIVND (reference sequence). Trimming took 7 bases from V and 4 from J, leaving 12 bases between them. The CDR3 has 13 residues. The CDR3 protein is CASKGRESDTQYF. The CDR3 DNA sequence: TGTGCCAGTAAGGGCAGGGAATCAGATACGCAGTATTTT.

This chain joins TRBV6-2 or TRBV6-3 and TRBJ2-1; 7 bases fit TRBD1. The CDR3 is 15 residues long. Germline assignment: CDR1 MNHEY and CDR2 SVGEGT. V was pared by 6 bases and J by 0 bases, with 5 bases of the junction left unmatched. CDR3 nucleotides: TGTGCCAGCAGCTCGACAGGGAGCTCCTACAATGAGCAGTTCTTC. Its protein product is CASSSTGSSYNEQFF.

V gene TRBV27 combines with J gene TRBJ2-2; weak D call: TRBD1 (5 bases). The CDR3 covers 13 residues. Per germline, CDR1 MNHEY and CDR2 SMNVEV (reference sequence). The V and J ends lost 6 bases and 7 bases respectively, with 12 bases between them. In DNA form, the CDR3 reads TGTGCCAGCAGGCCCCAGGGATACGGGGAGCTGTTTTTT. Translated: CASRPQGYGELFF.

V gene TRBV7-2 combines with J gene TRBJ2-4, with a tentative D call TRBD2 (6 bases). The CDR3 spans 16 residues. Looked up from germline, CDR1 is SGHTA and CDR2 is FQGNSA. V lost 5 bases, J lost 0 bases, and 14 bases lay in between. The CDR3 is CASSPQGGLAKNIQYF. The CDR3, as DNA: TGTGCCAGCAGCCCTCAGGGAGGACTAGCCAAAAACATTCAGTACTTC.